Reported below is one T cell receptor beta chain. Reverse transcription of about 0.45 to 1 ug RNA used random hexamers. A single record per CDR3 protein comes from TCRdb applying MiXCR to the immunoSEQ multiplex PCR reads. The sample holds a few hundred thousand distinct CDR3 sequences, 95% seen once. CDR3 length: 13 residues. V lost 7 bases and J 4 bases, leaving 15 bases between the germline ends. CDR1 is SQVTM and CDR2 is ANQGSEA in the germline V gene. These data are taken from a study of CD8 T cells in Susac syndrome. Sequenced: CD4+ T cells from PBMCs. This receptor was taken from a human donor with multiple sclerosis. This chain joins TRBV29-1 and TRBJ2-3; the D is unclear. CDR3 nucleotides: TGCAGCGCCCGTCGTCATGACGCAGATACGCAGTATTTT. Its protein is CSARRHDADTQYF.